The rows below give T cell receptor beta chains drawn from one sample of a study of blood T cell repertoires in COVID-19. The table came from immunoSEQ multiplex PCR; TCRdb's copy has only in-frame clones and leaves some out. Counted here are about 330,000 clones, roughly 87% occurring once; the ten biggest clones make up around 10%. Material: peripheral blood. These receptors were taken from a man under 40 with COVID-19, enrolled during active disease. CDR3s include the opening cysteine and the closing phenylalanine or tryptophan. D genes are given only for firm matches. Not every row has a clone size; where given, it reads once, few, many or a size class.

V gene,CDR3 length,clone size,D gene,J gene,CDR3 protein,CDR3 DNA
TRBV5-1,15,-,-,TRBJ2-1,CASSLAWTTDNEQFF,TGCGCCAGCAGCTTGGCGTGGACTACCGACAATGAGCAGTTCTTC
TRBV5-5,14,-,-,TRBJ1-1,CASSLVRGDTEAFF,TGTGCCAGCAGCTTGGTCCGAGGTGACACTGAAGCTTTCTTT
TRBV30,13,-,-,TRBJ2-3,CAWSHGSSDTQYF,TGTGCCTGGAGTCACGGGAGCTCAGATACGCAGTATTTT
TRBV10-3,15,-,TRBD2,TRBJ2-1,CAISDGSGRAGLKFF,TGTGCCATCAGTGATGGTAGCGGGAGGGCCGGTTTAAAGTTCTTC
TRBV29-1,18,-,TRBD2,TRBJ2-1,CSVSGALGSGRSYNEQFF,TGCAGCGTTTCGGGGGCCCTAGGGAGCGGGAGATCCTACAATGAGCAGTTCTTC
TRBV7-2,16,-,TRBD2,TRBJ2-2,CASSLLPGLVTGELFF,TGTGCCAGCAGCTTATTGCCGGGACTAGTAACCGGGGAGCTGTTTTTT
TRBV18,17,-,TRBD2,TRBJ2-1,CASSPRIAGGPGNEQFF,TGTGCCAGCTCACCTCGCATAGCGGGAGGGCCAGGCAATGAGCAGTTCTTC
TRBV20-1,11,-,-,TRBJ2-4,CSATTGNIQYF,TGCAGTGCGACTACCGGAAACATTCAGTACTTC
TRBV4-1,16,-,TRBD1,TRBJ2-1,CASSHPRTGLNNEQFF,TGCGCCAGCAGCCACCCCCGGACAGGGCTGAACAATGAGCAGTTCTTC
TRBV3-1/TRBV3-2,14,-,-,TRBJ2-1,CASSQEGGPDEQFF,TGTGCCAGCAGCCAAGAAGGGGGTCCGGATGAGCAGTTCTTC
TRBV10-3,14,-,TRBD1,TRBJ2-1,CAIGRQGSYNEQFF,TGTGCCATCGGACGACAGGGCTCCTACAATGAGCAGTTCTTC
TRBV24-1,18,-,TRBD2,TRBJ2-2,CATGGLAGLSETRGELFF,TGTGCCACCGGCGGACTAGCGGGACTCTCCGAGACCCGGGGGGAGCTGTTTTTT
TRBV27,14,-,-,TRBJ1-2,CASSLRGFVYGYTF,TGTGCCAGCAGTTTAAGGGGATTCGTCTATGGCTACACCTTC
TRBV16,14,-,-,TRBJ1-1,CASSQTFARGGAFF,TGTGCCAGCAGCCAAACTTTTGCGCGCGGAGGAGCTTTCTTT
TRBV4-3,15,-,TRBD1,TRBJ2-7,CASSQDRQGGYEQYF,TGCGCCAGCAGCCAGGATCGACAGGGGGGCTACGAGCAGTACTTC
TRBV19,16,-,-,TRBJ2-1,CASTEGGEGMYNEQFF,TGTGCCAGTACCGAGGGGGGGGAGGGCATGTACAATGAGCAGTTCTTC
TRBV29-1,16,-,-,TRBJ2-1,CSVEDLMLSSYNEQFF,TGCAGCGTTGAAGATCTTATGCTGAGCTCCTACAATGAGCAGTTCTTC
TRBV5-6,17,-,-,TRBJ2-3,CASSLALGGASTDTQYF,TGTGCCAGCAGCTTAGCGCTAGGAGGCGCTAGCACAGATACGCAGTATTTT
TRBV12-3/TRBV12-4,12,-,-,TRBJ2-5,CASSLHLETQYF,TGTGCCAGCAGTTTACACTTGGAGACCCAGTACTTC
TRBV12-3/TRBV12-4,13,-,-,TRBJ2-5,CASSFTGKETQYF,TGTGCCAGCAGTTTTACCGGGAAAGAGACCCAGTACTTC
TRBV6-6,15,once,-,TRBJ2-3,CASSPWTGGTDTQYF,TGTGCCAGCAGTCCTTGGACGGGGGGCACAGATACGCAGTATTTT
TRBV28,14,once,-,TRBJ1-5,CASSFAGGNQPQHF,TGTGCCAGCAGTTTCGCCGGGGGCAATCAGCCCCAGCATTTT
TRBV5-6,14,-,TRBD1,TRBJ1-6,CASSLTGDTTYINF,TGTGCCAGCAGTCTGACAGGGGACACGACCTATATCAACTTT
TRBV2,15,-,TRBD1,TRBJ1-2,CASSVDRAKGDGYTF,TGTGCCAGCAGTGTGGACAGGGCGAAGGGGGACGGCTACACCTTC
TRBV19,15,-,-,TRBJ1-5,CASSIGGGGFQPQHF,TGTGCCAGTAGTATAGGCGGGGGCGGCTTTCAGCCCCAGCATTTT
TRBV24-1,15,-,TRBD1,TRBJ1-1,CATSPTGLGNTEAFF,TGTGCCACCAGTCCGACAGGGTTGGGGAACACTGAAGCTTTCTTT
TRBV7-8,16,-,TRBD2,TRBJ2-4,CASSPSGRLAKNIQYF,TGTGCCAGCAGCCCTAGCGGGAGGTTAGCCAAAAACATTCAGTACTTC
TRBV12-3/TRBV12-4,12,-,-,TRBJ1-2,CASSLVGAGYTF,TGTGCCAGCAGTTTAGTGGGCGCTGGCTACACCTTC
TRBV29-1,12,-,-,TRBJ1-2,CSVEGHRGGYTF,TGCAGCGTTGAGGGGCACCGCGGCGGCTACACCTTC
TRBV24-1,19,-,TRBD1,TRBJ1-6,CATSDLNRGTSSYNSPLHF,TGTGCCACCAGTGATTTGAACAGGGGGACGAGCTCCTATAATTCACCCCTCCACTTT
TRBV7-9,16,-,TRBD2,TRBJ2-1,CASSSASGSTYNEQFF,TGTGCCAGCAGCTCGGCTAGCGGGAGCACCTACAATGAGCAGTTCTTC
TRBV28,16,-,TRBD2,TRBJ2-2,CASSFRLAPNTGELFF,TGTGCCAGCAGTTTCCGACTAGCCCCTAACACCGGGGAGCTGTTTTTT
TRBV19,15,-,TRBD2,TRBJ2-1,CASRPIAGQYNEQFF,TGTGCCAGTAGACCCATAGCGGGACAATACAATGAGCAGTTCTTC
TRBV6-2/TRBV6-3,15,-,TRBD1,TRBJ2-3,CASSSGQGVTDTQYF,TGTGCCAGCAGTTCCGGACAGGGGGTTACAGATACGCAGTATTTT
TRBV5-1,17,-,-,TRBJ1-3,CASSLGQPGYSGNTIYF,TGCGCCAGCAGCTTGGGACAGCCGGGTTACTCTGGAAACACCATATATTTT
TRBV9,15,-,-,TRBJ2-7,CASSVGSGKEFGQYF,TGTGCCAGCAGCGTAGGCAGTGGTAAGGAGTTTGGGCAGTACTTC
TRBV15,18,-,TRBD1,TRBJ2-1,CATSRDRTGWGLAYEQFF,TGTGCCACCAGCAGAGATCGGACAGGATGGGGGCTAGCCTATGAGCAGTTCTTC
TRBV28,14,-,-,TRBJ1-3,CASSFGPSGNTIYF,TGTGCCAGCAGTTTTGGCCCCTCTGGAAACACCATATATTTT
TRBV15,17,-,TRBD1,TRBJ2-3,CATSREVGRGRRDTQYF,TGTGCCACCAGCAGAGAGGTGGGCAGGGGGCGACGAGATACGCAGTATTTT
TRBV2,15,once,TRBD1,TRBJ2-2,CASSPGTGFTGELFF,TGTGCCAGCAGCCCCGGGACAGGGTTCACCGGGGAGCTGTTTTTT
TRBV2,15,-,-,TRBJ2-2,CASSGISGNTGELFF,TGTGCCAGCAGTGGGATTAGCGGCAACACCGGGGAGCTGTTTTTT
TRBV4-1,17,-,-,TRBJ2-7,CASSSEIGGAAIYEQYF,TGCGCCAGCAGCTCGGAAATCGGAGGTGCAGCAATCTACGAGCAGTACTTC
TRBV7-8,15,-,TRBD1,TRBJ2-7,CASSLARDRAREQYF,TGTGCCAGCAGCTTAGCGAGGGACAGGGCGAGGGAGCAGTACTTC
TRBV30,15,-,-,TRBJ2-5,CAWSVRGGDQETQYF,TGTGCCTGGAGTGTTAGAGGGGGGGACCAAGAGACCCAGTACTTC
TRBV9,14,-,-,TRBJ2-3,CASSGIPRADTQYF,TGTGCCAGCAGCGGTATTCCGCGCGCAGATACGCAGTATTTT
TRBV28,19,once,TRBD2,TRBJ2-1,CASSFSPSGRGLSYNEQFF,TGTGCCAGCAGTTTTTCTCCTAGCGGGAGGGGCCTCTCCTACAATGAGCAGTTCTTC
TRBV7-2,17,-,-,TRBJ2-1,CASSFQNFRGSSNEQFF,TGTGCCAGCAGCTTTCAGAATTTTCGGGGGTCGTCCAATGAGCAGTTCTTC
TRBV5-1,16,-,TRBD2,TRBJ2-3,CASSLSSGSGGDTQYF,TGCGCCAGCAGCTTATCGTCGGGATCGGGAGGAGATACGCAGTATTTT
TRBV5-6,15,-,-,TRBJ1-3,CASSLPGISGNTIYF,TGTGCCAGCAGCTTGCCAGGGATCTCTGGAAACACCATATATTTT
TRBV7-8,14,-,TRBD1,TRBJ1-2,CASSSWTGSYGYTF,TGTGCCAGCAGCTCATGGACAGGGAGCTATGGCTACACCTTC
TRBV7-6,15,once,TRBD1,TRBJ1-1,CASSSRQGRSTEAFF,TGTGCCAGCAGCTCCCGACAGGGTCGAAGCACTGAAGCTTTCTTT
TRBV4-1,15,-,TRBD2,TRBJ2-3,CASREGLVPTDTQYF,TGCGCCAGCAGAGAGGGACTAGTTCCCACAGATACGCAGTATTTT
TRBV7-3,15,-,TRBD1,TRBJ2-1,CASSLDRGFHNEQFF,TGTGCCAGCAGCTTGGACAGGGGGTTCCACAATGAGCAGTTCTTC
TRBV7-2,12,-,-,TRBJ1-1,CASGGKNTEAFF,TGTGCCAGTGGAGGGAAGAACACTGAAGCTTTCTTT